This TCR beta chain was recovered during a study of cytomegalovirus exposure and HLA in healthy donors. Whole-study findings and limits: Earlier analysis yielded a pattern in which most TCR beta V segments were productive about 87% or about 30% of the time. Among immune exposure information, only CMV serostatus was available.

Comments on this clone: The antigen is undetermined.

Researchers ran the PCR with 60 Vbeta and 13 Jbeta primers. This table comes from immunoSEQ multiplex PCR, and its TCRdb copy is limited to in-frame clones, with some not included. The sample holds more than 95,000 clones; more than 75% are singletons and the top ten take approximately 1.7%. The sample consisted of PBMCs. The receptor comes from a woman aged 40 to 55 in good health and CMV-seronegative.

CDR3 coding DNA: TGTGCCAGCAGCGTCGAGCGGGAGCCATACACCGGGGAGCTGTTTTTT. Its translation is CASSVEREPYTGELFF. The V and J genes are TRBV9 and TRBJ2-2; 8 bases align to TRBD2. This CDR3 spans 16 amino acids. Germline CDR1 and CDR2: SGDLS and YYNGEE. J was trimmed by 3 bases and V by 2 bases; bases with no gene match: 6.